A selection of T cell receptor beta chains follows, all from one sample in a study of cytomegalovirus exposure and HLA in healthy donors. TCRdb keeps only in-frame clones here, not all; method: immunoSEQ multiplex PCR. The sample consists of 100,000 to 150,000 clones, around 82% of them appearing once. The sequencing input was PBMCs. These TCRs come from a man between 40 and 49 years old in good health and CMV-seronegative. Both conserved end residues are part of each CDR3. The order of the fields is clone size, V gene, CDR3 length, J gene, CDR3 protein. Not every row has a clone size; where given, it reads once, few, many or a size class.

abundance: .
v_gene: TRBV19
len: 15
j_gene: TRBJ2-5
CDR3aa: CASSIWGQGRETQYF

abundance: once
v_gene: TRBV19
len: 14
j_gene: TRBJ1-1
CDR3aa: CASGIWGGNTEAFF

abundance: .
v_gene: TRBV4-2
len: 15
j_gene: TRBJ2-2
CDR3aa: CASSQVVQADGELFF

abundance: .
v_gene: TRBV6-5
len: 15
j_gene: TRBJ1-3
CDR3aa: CASSPDRSSGNTIYF

abundance: .
v_gene: TRBV6-5
len: 14
j_gene: TRBJ1-2
CDR3aa: CASSYRQGGYGYTF

abundance: .
v_gene: TRBV11-2
len: 17
j_gene: TRBJ2-3
CDR3aa: CASSFRSLGGGRDTQYF

abundance: .
v_gene: TRBV4-3
len: 15
j_gene: TRBJ1-4
CDR3aa: CASSQERRPNEKLFF

abundance: .
v_gene: TRBV29-1
len: 16
j_gene: TRBJ2-1
CDR3aa: CSVVGSGGAGVNEQFF

abundance: .
v_gene: TRBV7-2
len: 16
j_gene: TRBJ2-3
CDR3aa: CASSLGAKPSTDTQYF

abundance: .
v_gene: TRBV7-3
len: 14
j_gene: TRBJ1-2
CDR3aa: CASSTGQGEGGYTF

abundance: .
v_gene: TRBV28
len: 14
j_gene: TRBJ1-5
CDR3aa: CASSLDRFNQPQHF

abundance: .
v_gene: TRBV7-6
len: 15
j_gene: TRBJ2-3
CDR3aa: CASSLEGGRTDTQYF

abundance: .
v_gene: TRBV7-9
len: 14
j_gene: TRBJ1-5
CDR3aa: CASSLGQGDQPQHF

abundance: .
v_gene: TRBV7-2
len: 15
j_gene: TRBJ1-5
CDR3aa: CASSLGGEGNQPQHF

abundance: .
v_gene: TRBV7-2
len: 15
j_gene: TRBJ1-1
CDR3aa: CASSLMQSMNTEAFF

abundance: .
v_gene: TRBV6-1
len: 15
j_gene: TRBJ1-2
CDR3aa: CASRRDREFVYGYTF

abundance: .
v_gene: TRBV5-1
len: 12
j_gene: TRBJ2-3
CDR3aa: CASTLQGDTQYF

abundance: once
v_gene: TRBV9
len: 15
j_gene: TRBJ2-3
CDR3aa: CASSPWDRITDTQYF

abundance: .
v_gene: TRBV7-9
len: 14
j_gene: TRBJ1-2
CDR3aa: CSSSLGGTNYGYTF

abundance: .
v_gene: TRBV11-2
len: 13
j_gene: TRBJ2-1
CDR3aa: CASTLVGDNEQFF

abundance: once
v_gene: TRBV7-2
len: 16
j_gene: TRBJ2-7
CDR3aa: CASSSSQDRVAYEQYF

abundance: .
v_gene: TRBV7-9
len: 14
j_gene: TRBJ1-3
CDR3aa: CASSNGGTGNTIYF

abundance: .
v_gene: TRBV5-5
len: 16
j_gene: TRBJ1-1
CDR3aa: CASSLSLLGLNTEAFF

abundance: .
v_gene: TRBV9
len: 16
j_gene: TRBJ1-2
CDR3aa: CASSVEDSPRGYGYTF

abundance: .
v_gene: TRBV5-4
len: 14
j_gene: TRBJ2-7
CDR3aa: CASSAATGAYEQYF

abundance: .
v_gene: TRBV7-9
len: 13
j_gene: TRBJ2-7
CDR3aa: CASRRGQPYEQYF

abundance: once
v_gene: TRBV27
len: 15
j_gene: TRBJ2-3
CDR3aa: CASSLNRAWTDTQYF

abundance: .
v_gene: TRBV19
len: 14
j_gene: TRBJ1-6
CDR3aa: CASHRGGESSPLHF

abundance: .
v_gene: TRBV7-2
len: 14
j_gene: TRBJ1-1
CDR3aa: CASSGEILNTEAFF

abundance: .
v_gene: TRBV29-1
len: 15
j_gene: TRBJ2-6
CDR3aa: CSARTGGSGANVLTF

abundance: .
v_gene: TRBV18
len: 13
j_gene: TRBJ2-7
CDR3aa: CASYSGQGGEQYF